This T cell receptor (beta chain) was identified during a study of blood T cell repertoires in COVID-19. Study context: Sources were T cells, B-cell-depleted T cells, or PBMCs; the material itself was cDNA or gDNA.

There are 16 residues in the CDR3. Trimming at V came to 5 bases and at J to 5 bases, leaving 9 bases not matched to a gene. Germline V gene lookup returns CDR1 SGHVS and CDR2 FQNEAQ. Repertoires were generated with immunoSEQ multiplex PCR, while TCRdb's copy carries only in-frame clones and drops some. The repertoire includes 55,000 to 70,000 clones, over 75% of them detected once, and 6% to 7.5% sits in the top ten. This sequence was found in a man aged 35 to 55 with COVID-19, enrolled during active disease. The gene calls are TRBV7-8 and TRBJ2-5, with 12 bases fitting TRBD2. The source material was peripheral blood. CDR3 in amino acids: CASSQGLAGGPETQYF. The CDR3 nucleotides are TGTGCCAGCAGCCAGGGGCTAGCGGGGGGGCCGGAGACCCAGTACTTC.